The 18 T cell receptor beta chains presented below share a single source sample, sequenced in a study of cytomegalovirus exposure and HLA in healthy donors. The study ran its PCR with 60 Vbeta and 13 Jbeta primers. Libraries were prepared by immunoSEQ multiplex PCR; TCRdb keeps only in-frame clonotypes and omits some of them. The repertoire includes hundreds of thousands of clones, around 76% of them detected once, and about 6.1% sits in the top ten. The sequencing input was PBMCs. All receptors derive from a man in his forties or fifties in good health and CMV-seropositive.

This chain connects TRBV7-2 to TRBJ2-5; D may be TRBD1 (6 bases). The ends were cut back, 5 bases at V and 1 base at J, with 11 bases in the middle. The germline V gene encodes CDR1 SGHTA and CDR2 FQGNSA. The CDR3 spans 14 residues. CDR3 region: CASSLGRGQETQYF. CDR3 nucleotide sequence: TGTGCCAGCAGCCTAGGCAGGGGCCAAGAGACCCAGTACTTC.

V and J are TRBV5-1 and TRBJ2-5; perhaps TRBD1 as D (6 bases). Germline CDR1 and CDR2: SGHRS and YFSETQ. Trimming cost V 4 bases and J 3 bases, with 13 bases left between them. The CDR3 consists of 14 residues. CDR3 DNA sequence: TGCGCCAGCAGCGTACAGGGTTTGGAAGAGACCCAGTACTTC. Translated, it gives CASSVQGLEETQYF.

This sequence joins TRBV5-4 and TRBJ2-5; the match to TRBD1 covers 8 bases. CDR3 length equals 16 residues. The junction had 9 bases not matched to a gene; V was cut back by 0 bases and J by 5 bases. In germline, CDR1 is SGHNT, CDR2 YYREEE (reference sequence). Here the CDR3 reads CASSLGATGEWETQYF. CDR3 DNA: TGTGCCAGCAGCTTGGGGGCGACAGGGGAATGGGAGACCCAGTACTTC.

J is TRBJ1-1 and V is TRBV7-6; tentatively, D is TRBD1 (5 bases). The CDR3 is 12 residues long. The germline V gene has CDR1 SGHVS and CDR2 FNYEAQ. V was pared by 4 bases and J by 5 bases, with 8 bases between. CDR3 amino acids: CASSSGGTEAFF. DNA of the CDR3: TGTGCCAGCAGCTCCGGGGGAACTGAAGCTTTCTTT.

The CDR3: CASSVTVNTEAFF. The CDR3 DNA follows: TGTGCCAGCAGCGTGACAGTGAACACTGAAGCTTTCTTT. This rearrangement joins TRBV7-8 to TRBJ1-1; tentatively, D is TRBD1 (5 bases). This CDR3 is built from 13 residues. V was pared by 5 bases and J by 0 bases, with 7 bases between. Germline V gene data show CDR1 as SGHVS and CDR2 as FQNEAQ.

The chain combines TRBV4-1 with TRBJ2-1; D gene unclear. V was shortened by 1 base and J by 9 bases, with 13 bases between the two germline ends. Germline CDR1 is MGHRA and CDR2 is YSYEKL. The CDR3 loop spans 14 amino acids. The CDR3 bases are TGCGCCAGCAGCCAAGGAGCTAGTGTAGGTGAGCAGTTCTTC. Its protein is CASSQGASVGEQFF.

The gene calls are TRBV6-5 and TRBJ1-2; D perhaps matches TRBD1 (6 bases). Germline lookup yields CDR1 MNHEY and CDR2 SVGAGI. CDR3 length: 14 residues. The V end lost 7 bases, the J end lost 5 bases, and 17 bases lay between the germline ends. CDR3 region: CASTRGIRGYGYTF. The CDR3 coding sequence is TGTGCCAGCACAAGGGGGATTAGGGGGTATGGCTACACCTTC.

The CDR3 protein is CASSPVAGGLNEQFF. The CDR3 DNA reads TGTGCCAGCAGCCCCGTAGCGGGAGGCCTCAATGAGCAGTTCTTC. The J gene is TRBJ2-1, the V gene TRBV11-3, with 10 bases identical to TRBD2. The germline gives CDR1 SGHNT, CDR2 YENEEA. The J segment lost 6 bases and the V segment lost 5 bases, leaving 7 bases of the junction unmatched. There are 15 residues in the CDR3.

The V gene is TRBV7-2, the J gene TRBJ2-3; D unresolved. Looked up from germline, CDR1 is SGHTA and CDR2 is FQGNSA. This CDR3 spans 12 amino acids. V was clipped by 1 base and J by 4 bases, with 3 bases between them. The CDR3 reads CASSLVADTQYF. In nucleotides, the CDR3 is TGTGCCAGCAGCTTAGTCGCAGATACGCAGTATTTT.

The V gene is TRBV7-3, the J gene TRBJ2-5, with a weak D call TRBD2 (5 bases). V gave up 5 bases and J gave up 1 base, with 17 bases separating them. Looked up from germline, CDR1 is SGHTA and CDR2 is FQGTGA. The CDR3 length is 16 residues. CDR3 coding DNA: TGTGCCAGCAGCCCTTTTATAGGCGGGCCCCAAGAGACCCAGTACTTC. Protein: CASSPFIGGPQETQYF.

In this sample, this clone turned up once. The CDR3 DNA reads as TGTGCCAGCAGACTAGCGGGAGGTGTCTCCGAGCAGTACGTC. Protein: CASRLAGGVSEQYV. The chain uses TRBV27 and TRBJ2-7, with 12 bases lining up with TRBD2. CDR3 length: 14 amino acids. CDR1 and CDR2 from the germline V gene are MNHEY and SMNVEV (reference sequence). V gave up 6 bases and J gave up 6 bases; unmatched junction bases: 6.

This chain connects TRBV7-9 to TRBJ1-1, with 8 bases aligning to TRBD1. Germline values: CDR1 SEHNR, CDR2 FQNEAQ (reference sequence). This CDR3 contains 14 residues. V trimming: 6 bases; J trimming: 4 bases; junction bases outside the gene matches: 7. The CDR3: CASRQTGEPTEAFF. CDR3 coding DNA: TGTGCCAGCAGACAGACAGGGGAGCCCACTGAAGCTTTCTTT.

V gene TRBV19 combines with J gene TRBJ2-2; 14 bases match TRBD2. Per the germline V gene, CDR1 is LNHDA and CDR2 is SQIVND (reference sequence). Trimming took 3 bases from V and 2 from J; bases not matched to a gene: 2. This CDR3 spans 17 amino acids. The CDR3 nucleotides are TGTGCCAGTAGTATCGGACTAGCGGGAGGCAACACCGGGGAGCTGTTTTTT. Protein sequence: CASSIGLAGGNTGELFF.

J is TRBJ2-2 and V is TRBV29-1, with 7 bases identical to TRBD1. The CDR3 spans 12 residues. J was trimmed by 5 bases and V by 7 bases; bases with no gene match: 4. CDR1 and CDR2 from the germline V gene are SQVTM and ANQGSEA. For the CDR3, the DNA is TGCAGCGGTACAGGGGAGACCGGGGAGCTGTTTTTT. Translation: CSGTGETGELFF.

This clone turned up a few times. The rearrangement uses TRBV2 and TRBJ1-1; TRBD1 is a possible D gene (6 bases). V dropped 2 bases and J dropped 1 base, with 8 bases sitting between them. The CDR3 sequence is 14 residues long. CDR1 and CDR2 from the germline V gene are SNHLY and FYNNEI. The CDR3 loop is CASSETGSNTEAFF. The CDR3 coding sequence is TGTGCCAGCAGTGAAACAGGGTCGAACACTGAAGCTTTCTTT.

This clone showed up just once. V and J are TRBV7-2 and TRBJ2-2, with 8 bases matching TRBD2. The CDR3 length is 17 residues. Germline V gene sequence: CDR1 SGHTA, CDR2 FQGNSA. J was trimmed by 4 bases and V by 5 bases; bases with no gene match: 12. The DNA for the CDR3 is TGTGCCAGCAGCCCGGGAAGTAGGACTAGCCGCACCGGGGAGCTGTTTTTT. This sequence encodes CASSPGSRTSRTGELFF.

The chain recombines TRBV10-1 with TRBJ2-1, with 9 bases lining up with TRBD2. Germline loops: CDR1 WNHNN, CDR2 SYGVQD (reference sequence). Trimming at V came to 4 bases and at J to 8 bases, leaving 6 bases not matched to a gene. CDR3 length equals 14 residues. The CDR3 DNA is TGCGCCAGCAGTGTAGCGGGAGAAGGCGATGAGCAGTTCTTC. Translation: CASSVAGEGDEQFF.

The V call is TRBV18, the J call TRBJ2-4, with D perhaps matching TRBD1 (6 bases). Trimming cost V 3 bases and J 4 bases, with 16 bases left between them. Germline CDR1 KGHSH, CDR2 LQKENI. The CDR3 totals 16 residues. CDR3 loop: CASSPMSTGFKNIQYF. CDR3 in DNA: TGTGCCAGCTCACCGATGTCAACAGGGTTTAAAAACATTCAGTACTTC.